The 3 T cell receptor beta chains below were found in one sample sequenced in a study of cytomegalovirus exposure and HLA in healthy donors. Primers: 60 Vbeta forward and 13 Jbeta reverse. Libraries were prepared by immunoSEQ multiplex PCR; TCRdb keeps only in-frame clonotypes and omits some of them. The table records 200,000 to 250,000 clones, 75% to 90% of them present only once. Sequenced input: PBMCs. All receptors derive from a woman aged 35 to 49 in good health and CMV-seronegative.

This CDR3 is CAWSVNPHSDYGYTF. The CDR3 region has the DNA TGTGCCTGGAGTGTGAATCCACACAGTGACTATGGCTACACCTTC. V gene TRBV30 combines with J gene TRBJ1-2; D is uncertain. The germline CDR1 and CDR2 sequences are GTSNPN and SVGIG (reference sequence). The CDR3 sequence is 15 residues long. Trimming pared 0 bases from V and 3 bases from J, leaving 14 bases between.

The chain joins TRBV25-1 to TRBJ2-2; TRBD1 is a possible D gene (5 bases). This CDR3 is built from 15 residues. In germline, CDR1 is MGHDK, CDR2 SYGVNS. V was trimmed by 5 bases and J by 6 bases, leaving 16 bases between them. CDR3 amino acids: CASSISWGTAGELFF. For the CDR3, the DNA is TGTGCCAGCAGTATTAGCTGGGGCACGGCCGGGGAGCTGTTTTTT.

CDR3 in amino acids: CASSQGRGQPQHF. The CDR3 nucleotides read TGCGCCAGCAGCCAAGGGCGGGGGCAGCCCCAGCATTTT. The rearrangement uses TRBV4-1 and TRBJ1-5; a possible D gene is TRBD1 (5 bases). The V and J ends lost 1 base and 7 bases respectively, with 8 bases between them. The CDR3 length is 13 residues. Per germline, CDR1 MGHRA and CDR2 YSYEKL.